The rows below give T cell receptor beta chains drawn from one sample of a study of vaccination effects on CD4 cells after COVID-19. TCRdb's copy holds only in-frame clones and misses some; the assay was immunoSEQ multiplex PCR. Here the sample spans 50,000 to 70,000 clones, about 72% being singletons. These receptors lack a known antigen. The specimen was CD4+ T cells from PBMCs cultured without peptide, collected before COVID-19 vaccination. The receptor set was obtained from a human donor who had a prior SARS-CoV-2 infection. The CDR3 runs from the conserved cysteine through the conserved F or W. Fields, in order: D gene, V gene, clone size, J gene, CDR3 protein, CDR3 DNA. A D gene is named only where the DNA matches it firmly. Clone size is not always given. Where it is, it says once, few, many or a class for expanded clones.

.	TRBV11-3	.	TRBJ2-5	CASSRGRDVDQETQYF	TGTGCCAGCAGCAGAGGCCGGGACGTAGACCAAGAGACCCAGTACTTC
TRBD2	TRBV12-5	.	TRBJ2-7	CASGLVPGTSGNYEQYF	TGTGCTAGTGGTTTGGTACCGGGGACTAGCGGGAACTACGAGCAGTACTTC
.	TRBV2	.	TRBJ2-4	CATTGTVAKNIQYF	TGTGCCACGACCGGGACCGTAGCCAAAAACATTCAGTACTTC
TRBD1	TRBV3-1/TRBV3-2	.	TRBJ1-5	CASSQGTGLQPQHF	TGTGCCAGCAGCCAAGGGACAGGGCTGCAGCCCCAGCATTTT
TRBD2	TRBV7-2	.	TRBJ2-3	CASSFSGGTDTQYF	TGTGCCAGCAGCTTTTCGGGAGGGACAGATACGCAGTATTTT
.	TRBV18	.	TRBJ2-7	CASSPGQNYEQYF	TGTGCCAGCTCACCAGGTCAGAACTACGAGCAGTACTTC
.	TRBV2	.	TRBJ2-5	CASRTEIETQYF	TGTGCCAGCAGAACTGAGATTGAGACCCAGTACTTC
TRBD1	TRBV6-5	.	TRBJ1-6	CASSSDRAEYSPLHF	TGTGCCAGCAGTTCGGACAGGGCAGAGTATTCACCCCTCCACTTT
.	TRBV20-1	once	TRBJ2-7	CSASPWGKGYEQYF	TGCAGTGCTAGTCCTTGGGGTAAGGGCTACGAGCAGTACTTC
TRBD2	TRBV5-4	once	TRBJ2-5	CASSLSLAGAQETQYF	TGTGCCAGCAGCTTGAGTCTAGCGGGTGCCCAAGAGACCCAGTACTTC
TRBD1	TRBV5-4	once	TRBJ1-1	CASSLAVGTGGTEAFF	TGTGCCAGCAGCTTGGCTGTTGGGACAGGGGGCACTGAAGCTTTCTTT
TRBD1	TRBV4-2	.	TRBJ1-4	CASSRRAGTGDEKLFF	TGTGCCAGCAGCCGCAGAGCCGGGACAGGGGATGAAAAACTGTTTTTT
.	TRBV1	.	TRBJ2-7	CTSSQEGKRVNWYEQYF	TGCACCAGCAGCCAAGAAGGTAAGCGGGTTAACTGGTACGAGCAGTACTTC
.	TRBV2	.	TRBJ2-3	CASSEGWQATDTQYF	TGTGCCAGCAGTGAAGGGTGGCAGGCAACAGATACGCAGTATTTT
.	TRBV5-4	once	TRBJ2-5	CASSHDYQETQYF	TGTGCCAGCAGCCACGACTACCAAGAGACCCAGTACTTC
.	TRBV2	.	TRBJ1-5	CASTWQTYNQPQHF	TGTGCCAGCACATGGCAGACTTACAATCAGCCCCAGCATTTT
TRBD1	TRBV7-9	.	TRBJ1-6	CASSLDQGAFNNSPLHF	TGTGCCAGCAGCTTAGATCAGGGGGCATTCAATAATTCACCCCTCCACTTT
TRBD2	TRBV29-1	.	TRBJ2-1	CSVGAGGYNEQFF	TGCAGCGTTGGGGCGGGAGGGTACAATGAGCAGTTCTTC
.	TRBV18	.	TRBJ2-1	CASSPGTEGEQFF	TGTGCCAGCTCACCGGGGACTGAGGGTGAGCAGTTCTTC
TRBD1	TRBV9	.	TRBJ1-2	CASRNSILGGGSGYTF	TGTGCCAGCAGGAATAGTATACTGGGAGGGGGCAGTGGCTACACCTTC
TRBD2	TRBV7-2	.	TRBJ2-1	CASSPTSGRNYEQFF	TGTGCCAGCAGCCCAACTAGCGGGAGGAACTATGAGCAGTTCTTC
.	TRBV5-1	.	TRBJ2-5	CASSLEPAGQETQYF	TGCGCCAGCAGCTTGGAGCCGGCAGGCCAAGAGACCCAGTACTTC
.	TRBV7-9	.	TRBJ1-4	CASSPSGRSTNEKLFF	TGTGCCAGCAGCCCGTCGGGAAGATCAACTAATGAAAAACTGTTTTTT
TRBD2	TRBV2	.	TRBJ2-3	CASRTGLAGMEDTQYF	TGTGCCAGCAGGACGGGACTAGCGGGAATGGAAGATACGCAGTATTTT
.	TRBV21-1	.	TRBJ2-7	CASSKARGCAGSYEQYF	TGTGCCAGCAGCAAAGCGCGGGGCTGCGCGGGGTCCTACGAGCAGTACTTC
.	TRBV12-5	.	TRBJ1-2	CASGFGGRGYGYTF	TGTGCTAGTGGTTTCGGGGGCAGGGGCTATGGCTACACCTTC
.	TRBV6-6	once	TRBJ2-1	CASSWEEQFF	TGTGCCAGCAGTTGGGAGGAGCAGTTCTTC
.	TRBV11-3	.	TRBJ2-3	CASSFGSGSTDTQYF	TGTGCCAGCAGCTTTGGTAGCGGTAGCACAGATACGCAGTATTTT
TRBD2	TRBV29-1	once	TRBJ2-3	CSVHLFRGGRADTQYF	TGCAGCGTCCACTTATTCCGGGGGGGGAGGGCAGATACGCAGTATTTT
TRBD2	TRBV7-9	.	TRBJ2-1	CASSFAVAGDLEQFF	TGTGCCAGCAGCTTTGCAGTGGCGGGAGACTTAGAGCAGTTCTTC
.	TRBV25-1	.	TRBJ1-1	CASSVAGNTEAFF	TGTGCCAGCAGTGTAGCGGGGAACACTGAAGCTTTCTTT
TRBD2	TRBV7-6	.	TRBJ2-5	CASRGLAGQETQYF	TGTGCCAGCAGGGGACTAGCGGGGCAAGAGACCCAGTACTTC
.	TRBV7-9	.	TRBJ2-3	CASSLSRAGIDTQYF	TGTGCCAGCAGCCTCAGTCGGGCCGGGATAGATACGCAGTATTTT
.	TRBV5-1	.	TRBJ2-2	CASRVVPTGELFF	TGCGCCAGCAGGGTTGTCCCAACCGGGGAGCTGTTTTTT
TRBD2	TRBV5-1	.	TRBJ2-5	CASSLGTSGGVQETQYF	TGCGCCAGCAGCTTGGGCACTAGCGGGGGGGTCCAAGAGACCCAGTACTTC
.	TRBV6-5	.	TRBJ2-5	CASSYSRQETQYF	TGTGCCAGCAGTTACTCCAGACAAGAGACCCAGTACTTC
.	TRBV4-1	few	TRBJ1-1	CASSQGTSLGAFF	TGCGCCAGCAGCCAAGGGACATCGCTTGGAGCTTTCTTT
.	TRBV18	.	TRBJ2-5	CASSPRLPVLQETQYF	TGTGCCAGCTCACCACGGCTGCCGGTCCTCCAAGAGACCCAGTACTTC
TRBD2	TRBV29-1	.	TRBJ2-3	CSARAGTTTTDTQYF	TGCAGCGCTCGCGCCGGGACTACGACCACAGATACGCAGTATTTT
.	TRBV5-5	.	TRBJ1-1	CASSLLGAGGAFF	TGTGCCAGCAGCTTGCTAGGGGCGGGTGGAGCTTTCTTT
.	TRBV3-1/TRBV3-2	.	TRBJ1-1	CASSQDQGWDTEAFF	TGTGCCAGCAGCCAAGACCAGGGGTGGGACACTGAAGCTTTCTTT
.	TRBV6-4	few	TRBJ2-1	CASSESAENEQFF	TGTGCCAGCAGTGAATCGGCGGAGAATGAGCAGTTCTTC
.	TRBV2	.	TRBJ2-5	CASSLTSGGETQYF	TGTGCCAGCAGTCTAACCTCGGGGGGCGAGACCCAGTACTTC
.	TRBV5-1	once	TRBJ1-3	CASSSGPRSGNTIYF	TGCGCCAGCAGCTCTGGACCCCGCTCTGGAAACACCATATATTTT
TRBD2	TRBV10-3	.	TRBJ2-7	CAISESSGGVYEQYF	TGTGCCATCAGTGAGTCCTCGGGGGGGGTCTACGAGCAGTACTTC
.	TRBV14	.	TRBJ2-5	CASIKKSSETQYF	TGTGCCAGCATCAAAAAGTCAAGCGAGACCCAGTACTTC
TRBD2	TRBV24-1	.	TRBJ2-1	CATATPRLAGGGYNEQFF	TGTGCCACCGCAACTCCCAGGCTAGCGGGAGGAGGCTACAATGAGCAGTTCTTC
.	TRBV7-2	.	TRBJ2-7	CASSWDGHSYEQYF	TGTGCCAGCAGCTGGGACGGACACTCCTACGAGCAGTACTTC
.	TRBV11-2	few	TRBJ1-2	CASSLDGRGGGGYTF	TGTGCCAGCAGCTTAGATGGCAGAGGAGGTGGTGGCTACACCTTC
.	TRBV2	few	TRBJ1-6	CASRADSPLHF	TGTGCCAGCAGGGCGGATTCACCCCTCCACTTT
TRBD2	TRBV9	few	TRBJ2-3	CASSALAGGRYDTQYF	TGTGCCAGCAGCGCCCTAGCGGGAGGGCGGTATGATACGCAGTATTTT
.	TRBV11-2	.	TRBJ1-1	CASSPPIGRAFF	TGTGCCAGCAGCCCCCCTATTGGGCGAGCTTTCTTT
.	TRBV21-1	.	TRBJ2-5	CASSREQETQYF	TGTGCCAGCAGCCGTGAGCAGGAGACCCAGTACTTC
.	TRBV15	.	TRBJ2-1	CATSRGPKDNEQFF	TGTGCCACCAGCAGGGGACCTAAGGACAATGAGCAGTTCTTC
.	TRBV9	once	TRBJ2-1	CASSVGSRNEQFF	TGTGCCAGCAGCGTAGGTTCTCGGAATGAGCAGTTCTTC
.	TRBV4-3	many	TRBJ1-2	CASSQDHNYGYTF	TGCGCCAGCAGCCAAGATCACAACTATGGCTACACCTTC
TRBD1	TRBV2	.	TRBJ2-7	CASSEGGQGYEQYF	TGTGCCAGCAGTGAGGGGGGACAGGGCTACGAGCAGTACTTC
.	TRBV5-4	.	TRBJ1-1	CASSAVLPNTEAFF	TGTGCCAGCAGCGCGGTTCTCCCGAACACTGAAGCTTTCTTT
TRBD2	TRBV19	.	TRBJ2-2	CASNLLGLAGGSNTGELFF	TGTGCCAGTAACCTCCTAGGACTAGCGGGGGGCTCGAACACCGGGGAGCTGTTTTTT